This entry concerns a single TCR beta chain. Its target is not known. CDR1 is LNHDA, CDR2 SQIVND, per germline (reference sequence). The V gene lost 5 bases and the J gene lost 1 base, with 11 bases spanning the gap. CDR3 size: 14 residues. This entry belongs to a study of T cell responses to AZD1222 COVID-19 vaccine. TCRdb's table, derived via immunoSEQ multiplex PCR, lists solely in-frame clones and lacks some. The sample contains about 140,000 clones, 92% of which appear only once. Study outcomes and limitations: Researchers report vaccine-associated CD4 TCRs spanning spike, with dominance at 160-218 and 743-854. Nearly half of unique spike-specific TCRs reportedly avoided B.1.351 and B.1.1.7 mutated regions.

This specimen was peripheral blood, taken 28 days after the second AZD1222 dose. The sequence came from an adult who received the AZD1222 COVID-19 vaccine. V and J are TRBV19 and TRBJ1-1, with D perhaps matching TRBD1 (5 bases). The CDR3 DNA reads TGTGCCAGTAGTCACAGGAAACCGAACACTGAAGCTTTCTTT. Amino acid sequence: CASSHRKPNTEAFF.